Sequencing of this T cell receptor (beta chain) was carried out in a study of EBV T-cell therapy then PD-1 blockade in nasopharyngeal carcinoma. Note on this clone: What it recognizes is unknown.

The method was immunoSEQ multiplex PCR; TCRdb's version includes in-frame clones alone and lacks a portion of them. This sample yields around 13,000 clones, of which 80% to 90% are seen a single time; less than 35% belongs to the top ten. The treatment is: AdE1-LMPpoly-expanded autologous EBV-specific T-cell therapy followed by anti-PD-1 nivolumab. Sequenced here: CD8+ T cells from blood, sampled at roughly day 99 from a patient whose treatment included autologous EBV-specific T cells and nivolumab. The clonotype was recovered from a man in his forties with nasopharyngeal carcinoma.

This CDR3 is CASSFIPGTSGGGLELFF. As DNA, the CDR3 is TGTGCCAGCAGCTTCATCCCCGGGACTAGCGGGGGGGGATTGGAGCTGTTTTTT. V and J are TRBV7-2 and TRBJ2-2, with 16 bases aligning to TRBD2. The CDR3 loop spans 18 amino acids. Germline CDR1 reads SGHTA; CDR2 reads FQGNSA. Trimming removed 3 bases from V and 10 bases from J; junction bases left unmatched: 11. Together with reference TRBV7-2 and TRBJ2-2, the CDR3 gives the full variable domain: GAGVSQSPSNKVTEKGKDVELRCDPISGHTALYWYRQSLGQGLEFLIYFQGNSAPDKSGLPSDRFSAERTGGSVSTLTIQRTQQEDSAVYLCASSFIPGTSGGGLELFFGEGSRLTVL.